This is a list of T cell receptor beta chains from one sample in a study of lymphopenia after photon versus proton radiotherapy. This table comes from immunoSEQ multiplex PCR, and its TCRdb copy is limited to in-frame clones, with some not included. The sample consists of around 160,000 clones, about 88% of them appearing once. Specimen: peripheral blood, collected from a patient treated with photon-based radiotherapy. These TCRs come from a man aged 45-65 years with gastric cancer. The CDR3 runs from the conserved cysteine through the conserved F or W. The D gene is left open where the match is weak. Clone size is stated in some rows and not others, as once, few, many or a class when expanded.

cdr3_aa cdr3_nt clone_size v_call d_call cdr3_length j_call
CASSLQDNYGYTF TGCGCCAGCAGCTTACAGGATAACTATGGCTACACCTTC NA TRBV5-1 NA 13 TRBJ1-2
CASSLWTGDSGNTIYF TGTGCCAGCAGTTTATGGACGGGGGACTCTGGAAACACCATATATTTT NA TRBV28 NA 16 TRBJ1-3
CASTSPTGEKYF TGTGCCAGCACCTCTCCGACTGGGGAGAAGTACTTC NA TRBV2 NA 12 TRBJ2-7
CASSLGTGRETQYF TGTGCCAGCAGCTTGGGAACCGGGAGAGAGACCCAGTACTTC NA TRBV5-4 NA 14 TRBJ2-5
CASSSPGQPDSNQPQHF TGTGCCAGCAGCTCACCCGGACAGCCCGATAGCAATCAGCCCCAGCATTTT once TRBV28 NA 17 TRBJ1-5
CASSETSGGNEQFF TGTGCCAGCAGCGAGACTAGCGGGGGCAATGAGCAGTTCTTC NA TRBV9 TRBD2 14 TRBJ2-1
CASSYKSTGTTYEQYF TGTGCCAGCAGTTATAAGTCGACAGGGACGACCTACGAGCAGTACTTC once TRBV6-6 TRBD1 16 TRBJ2-7
CASSSYGGLSEQYF TGTGCCAGCAGCTCCTACGGAGGTTTGAGCGAGCAGTACTTC NA TRBV7-8 NA 14 TRBJ2-7
CASSQAGFEAFF TGTGCCAGCAGTCAAGCCGGGTTTGAAGCTTTCTTT NA TRBV6-6 NA 12 TRBJ1-1
CASSVAGAASYEQYF TGTGCCAGCAGTGTGGCAGGGGCCGCCTCCTACGAGCAGTACTTC NA TRBV6-1 NA 15 TRBJ2-7
CASKTLQDTQYF TGTGCCAGCAAAACTCTCCAAGATACGCAGTATTTT NA TRBV28 NA 12 TRBJ2-3
CSVAGRRGYSYEQYF TGCAGCGTCGCGGGGAGGAGGGGGTATAGCTACGAGCAGTACTTC NA TRBV29-1 NA 15 TRBJ2-7
CSVRDRGYGDTQYF TGCAGCGTAAGGGACAGGGGGTATGGAGATACGCAGTATTTT NA TRBV29-1 TRBD1 14 TRBJ2-3
CASSPRGTGSHEQYF TGTGCCAGCTCACCTCGGGGGACAGGATCTCACGAGCAGTACTTC NA TRBV18 TRBD1 15 TRBJ2-7
CSDHKAGGNGYTF TGCAGCGACCACAAAGCAGGGGGGAATGGCTACACCTTC NA TRBV29-1 TRBD1 13 TRBJ1-2
CASSKAGASGILPNNEQFF TGCGCCAGCAGCAAGGCCGGGGCTAGCGGGATTCTACCTAACAATGAGCAGTTCTTC NA TRBV4-1 TRBD2 19 TRBJ2-1
CASSMFNRGNTEAFF TGTGCCAGTAGTATGTTTAACAGGGGCAACACTGAAGCTTTCTTT NA TRBV19 TRBD1 15 TRBJ1-1
CASSQDYLFGDEQYF TGTGCCAGCAGCCAAGATTACCTTTTCGGCGACGAGCAGTACTTC NA TRBV14 NA 15 TRBJ2-7
CASSLGDSITDTQYF TGTGCCAGCAGTTTAGGGGACAGCATCACAGATACGCAGTATTTT NA TRBV28 TRBD1 15 TRBJ2-3
CASSPGQRENIQYF TGTGCCAGCTCACCGGGACAGAGAGAAAACATTCAGTACTTC NA TRBV18 TRBD1 14 TRBJ2-4
CASTPSTGAHSYEQYF TGTGCCAGCACCCCTTCGACAGGGGCCCACTCCTACGAGCAGTACTTC many TRBV11-1 TRBD1 16 TRBJ2-7
CASTNPMIGQPQHF TGTGCCAGCACCAATCCTATGATTGGTCAGCCCCAGCATTTT once TRBV6-5 NA 14 TRBJ1-5
CASSPAGGVYEQYF TGTGCCAGCAGCCCTGCGGGGGGGGTCTACGAGCAGTACTTC NA TRBV7-6 TRBD2 14 TRBJ2-7
CASSYGGTPYEQYF TGTGCCAGCAGTTACGGCGGGACTCCCTACGAGCAGTACTTC NA TRBV6-5 NA 14 TRBJ2-7
CASSFGTSGSTGELFF TGTGCCAGCAGCTTTGGGACTAGCGGGAGTACCGGGGAGCTGTTTTTT once TRBV7-3 TRBD2 16 TRBJ2-2
CASTWGGEEKLFF TGTGCCAGCACCTGGGGAGGGGAGGAAAAACTGTTTTTT NA TRBV28 NA 13 TRBJ1-4
CASSSYRGMNEKLFF TGTGCCAGCAGTTCTTACAGGGGTATGAATGAAAAACTGTTTTTT NA TRBV7-9 TRBD1 15 TRBJ1-4
CASSLVVSPYEQYF TGCGCCAGCAGCTTGGTGGTCAGCCCCTACGAGCAGTACTTC NA TRBV5-1 NA 14 TRBJ2-7
CASTLGGDDYGYTF TGTGCCAGCACCCTCGGGGGGGATGACTATGGCTACACCTTC NA TRBV28 NA 14 TRBJ1-2
CASSSRAGASNQPQHF TGTGCCAGCAGTTCCCGCGCCGGGGCAAGCAATCAGCCCCAGCATTTT once TRBV6-6 NA 16 TRBJ1-5
CASSLGGYSTDTQYF TGTGCCAGCAGCTTAGGGGGATATAGCACAGATACGCAGTATTTT NA TRBV7-2 NA 15 TRBJ2-3
CASSNRRRNTEAFF TGTGCCAGTAGTAACCGACGGCGGAACACTGAAGCTTTCTTT NA TRBV19 NA 14 TRBJ1-1
CASSYSSGEQTQYF TGTGCCAGCAGTTACTCGAGCGGGGAACAGACCCAGTACTTC NA TRBV6-6 TRBD2 14 TRBJ2-5
CASSQVLAGPNEQFF TGTGCCAGCAGCCAAGTCCTTGCGGGCCCCAATGAGCAGTTCTTC NA TRBV4-2 NA 15 TRBJ2-1
CASSVDEGPQETQYF TGTGCCAGCAGCGTAGATGAGGGCCCCCAAGAGACCCAGTACTTC NA TRBV9 NA 15 TRBJ2-5
CASSPAQGLFYGYTF TGTGCCAGCAGTCCCGCACAGGGTCTATTCTATGGCTACACCTTC NA TRBV6-1 NA 15 TRBJ1-2
CSVEGARNTEAFF TGCAGCGTTGAGGGGGCCCGGAACACTGAAGCTTTCTTT NA TRBV29-1 NA 13 TRBJ1-1
CASSPTPARPERNTIYF TGTGCCAGCAGCCCCACCCCCGCCCGACCAGAAAGAAACACCATATATTTT NA TRBV9 NA 17 TRBJ1-3
CASSLGSRGPNTEAFF TGTGCCAGCAGTTTAGGGTCCCGGGGCCCGAACACTGAAGCTTTCTTT NA TRBV28 NA 16 TRBJ1-1
CASSRDRYNEKLFF TGTGCCAGCAGCAGGGACCGATATAATGAAAAACTGTTTTTT NA TRBV2 NA 14 TRBJ1-4
CASSLGLSPNEQFF TGTGCCAGCAGCTTAGGCCTGAGCCCCAATGAGCAGTTCTTC NA TRBV7-2 NA 14 TRBJ2-1
CASSTKGYSNQPQHF TGTGCCAGCAGCACGAAGGGATATAGCAATCAGCCCCAGCATTTT NA TRBV5-8 NA 15 TRBJ1-5
CAWSSGTGGQPQHF TGTGCCTGGAGTTCCGGGACAGGAGGTCAGCCCCAGCATTTT NA TRBV30 TRBD1 14 TRBJ1-5
CASSRGLAGVTAEQYF TGTGCCAGCAGCCGGGGACTAGCGGGAGTAACAGCCGAGCAGTACTTC NA TRBV27 TRBD2 16 TRBJ2-7
CAWSVRTGGPGTDTQYF TGTGCCTGGAGTGTACGGACGGGAGGGCCGGGGACAGATACGCAGTATTTT NA TRBV30 TRBD2 17 TRBJ2-3
CASSPLRSYEQYF TGTGCCAGCAGCCCCCTACGTAGCTACGAGCAGTACTTC NA TRBV5-5 NA 13 TRBJ2-7
CASSELIGRGYGYTF TGTGCCAGCAGTGAACTGATTGGAAGAGGTTATGGCTACACCTTC NA TRBV25-1 NA 15 TRBJ1-2
CASSRTGYSYEQYF TGCGCCAGCAGCCGAACAGGTTACTCCTACGAGCAGTACTTC NA TRBV5-1 NA 14 TRBJ2-7
CASTPGSGPAGQPQHF TGTGCCAGCACCCCGGGGTCGGGGCCGGCGGGGCAGCCCCAGCATTTT NA TRBV28 NA 16 TRBJ1-5
CASSGQAEQFF TGTGCCAGCAGTGGGCAAGCTGAGCAGTTCTTC NA TRBV2 NA 11 TRBJ2-1
CASSPTDRNQETQYF TGTGCCAGCAGTCCGACGGACAGGAACCAAGAGACCCAGTACTTC NA TRBV27 TRBD1 15 TRBJ2-5
CASSLGQGKQPQHF TGTGCCAGCAGTCTGGGACAGGGAAAACAGCCCCAGCATTTT NA TRBV2 TRBD1 14 TRBJ1-5
CASRGLAGGSNIQYF TGTGCCAGCAGGGGACTAGCGGGAGGCAGTAACATTCAGTACTTC NA TRBV27 TRBD2 15 TRBJ2-4